This T cell receptor (beta chain) was retrieved from a study of T cells after posttransplantation cyclophosphamide. Cyclophosphamide on days +3 and +4 followed busulfan-fludarabine conditioning and a marrow graft. Trimming removed 5 bases from V and 2 bases from J; junction bases left unmatched: 6. This CDR3 spans 14 amino acids. The germline gives CDR1 SGHVS, CDR2 FNYEAQ. This clone was detected only a few times. Its antigen is not identified. Study results and limitations: Blood and skin or GI T cell repertoires showed limited TRB overlap. Later blood repertoires were often dominated by clones from the donor CD8+ memory compartment.

Repertoires were generated with immunoSEQ multiplex PCR, while TCRdb's copy carries only in-frame clones and drops some. The repertoire consists of some 11,000 clones, none detected only once. The sequence derives from a female patient in her thirties or forties who received an allogeneic stem cell transplant from a related donor, was CMV-positive, and had acute GVHD only. Some T cells here may be from the graft donor. This specimen consisted of PBMCs, obtained after allogeneic stem cell transplant with posttransplant cyclophosphamide. This chain uses TRBV7-6 with TRBJ2-7; 7 bases match TRBD1. The DNA of the CDR3 is TGTGCCAGCAGCCCAGACGACAGGGCCTACGAGCAGTACTTC. Residues: CASSPDDRAYEQYF.